Shown below are 13 T cell receptor beta chains from a single sample sequenced in a study of blood T cell repertoires in COVID-19 (dated by TCRdb to the early 2020s). Libraries were constructed by the immunoSEQ multiplex PCR assay. As stored in TCRdb, this immuneACCESS dataset retains in-frame rearrangements with V and J assigned. A fraction of the clones does not appear; measured against another copy, unresolved V genes explain less than half of the discrepancy, and the remainder lacks a known reason. The sample yields under 500,000 clones; 85% to 90% were counted once. About 4.5% of the sample rests with the top ten. The specimen was peripheral blood. The origin of the receptors is a woman younger than 45 with acute or convalescent COVID-19.

The V and J genes are TRBV5-8 and TRBJ1-1; D remains ambiguous. Germline assignment: CDR1 SGHTS and CDR2 YDEGEE. This CDR3 has 14 amino acids. V lost 1 base, J lost 4 bases, and 11 bases lay in between. CDR3 sequence (DNA): TGTGCCAGCAGCTTGTTACGAGGGAGCACTGAAGCTTTCTTT. It codes for CASSLLRGSTEAFF.

The chain joins TRBV5-1 to TRBJ2-2; D perhaps matches TRBD2 (5 bases). This CDR3 is built from 14 residues. The germline V gene encodes CDR1 SGHRS and CDR2 YFSETQ. V lost 3 bases and J 4 bases, leaving 10 bases between the germline ends. The CDR3 loop is CASSSPAGTGELFF. The CDR3 DNA reads TGCGCCAGCAGCTCACCCGCGGGCACCGGGGAGCTGTTTTTT.

The V and J genes are TRBV15 and TRBJ2-5; the match to TRBD2 covers 8 bases. The CDR3 contains 19 residues. The V and J ends lost 5 bases and 2 bases, in that order; junction bases with no gene match: 19. Looked up from germline, CDR1 is LNHNV and CDR2 is YYDKDF (reference sequence). Here the CDR3 reads CATSGGGLAGPGPQETQYF. In DNA, the CDR3 is TGTGCCACCAGCGGGGGGGGGCTAGCGGGTCCAGGACCTCAAGAGACCCAGTACTTC.

The rearrangement uses TRBV4-1 and TRBJ2-2; perhaps TRBD2 as D (5 bases). This CDR3 is 13 amino acids long. V dropped 0 bases and J dropped 7 bases, with 6 bases sitting between them. The germline gives CDR1 MGHRA, CDR2 YSYEKL. The CDR3 nucleotides read TGCGCCAGCAGCCAAGAGGGGAGCGGGGAGCTGTTTTTT. Translation: CASSQEGSGELFF.

The chain joins TRBV19 to TRBJ2-5, with 7 bases matching TRBD1. V shed 9 bases and J 2 bases; nucleotides not matched to a gene: 9. Germline V gives CDR1 LNHDA, CDR2 SQIVND (reference sequence). CDR3 size: 14 residues. CDR3 region: CASPRTGTQETQYF. In DNA form, the CDR3 reads TGTGCCAGCCCGAGGACAGGAACTCAAGAGACCCAGTACTTC.

The chain uses TRBV6-5 and TRBJ2-7; 7 bases are a match to TRBD2. The length of the CDR3 is 15 residues. Germline V gene data show CDR1 as MNHEY and CDR2 as SVGAGI. The V gene end was trimmed by 6 bases and the J gene end by 7 bases; junction bases not matched to a gene: 15. CDR3 sequence reads: CASSYPSGGLGEQYF. CDR3 DNA sequence: TGTGCCAGCAGCTATCCCTCGGGGGGTTTGGGGGAGCAGTACTTC.

The chain employs TRBV3-1 (or the pseudogene TRBV3-2) and TRBJ2-7, with TRBD1 as a possible D gene (6 bases). CDR1 is LGHDT, CDR2 YNNKEL, per germline (reference sequence). The CDR3 extends over 14 amino acids. V was clipped by 2 bases and J by 5 bases, with 13 bases between them. The DNA for the CDR3 is TGTGCCAGCAGCCAACCGGGACACCTTGACGAGCAGTACTTC. Translated, it gives CASSQPGHLDEQYF.

The chain uses TRBV5-1 and TRBJ2-2; 10 bases fit TRBD1. CDR3 length: 16 residues. Trimming took 5 bases from V and 2 from J; bases not matched to a gene: 6. CDR1 is SGHRS, CDR2 YFSETQ, per germline. In DNA, the CDR3 is TGCGCCAGCAGTCCAGACAGGGGGCGTAACACCGGGGAGCTGTTTTTT. It codes for CASSPDRGRNTGELFF.

The chain has TRBV6-5 and TRBJ2-3, with TRBD2 identical over 9 bases. This CDR3 spans 15 amino acids. Germline loops: CDR1 MNHEY, CDR2 SVGAGI. The junction had 3 bases not matched to a gene; V was cut back by 4 bases and J by 1 base. The CDR3 DNA reads as TGTGCCAGCAGTTCCATAGCGGGGGGCACAGATACGCAGTATTTT. Amino acids: CASSSIAGGTDTQYF.

The CDR3 loop is CASSFVAAGEQFF. As DNA, the CDR3 is TGTGCCAGCAGCTTCGTTGCGGCCGGTGAGCAGTTCTTC. J is TRBJ2-1 and V is TRBV5-6; D is ambiguous. This CDR3 comprises 13 residues. Germline V gene sequence: CDR1 SGHDT, CDR2 YYEEEE. V lost 2 bases to trimming and J lost 9 bases, with 12 bases between them.

The chain joins TRBV4-1 to TRBJ2-7, with 7 bases identical to TRBD1. With V trimmed by 3 bases and J by 5 bases, 10 bases remained unmatched. Germline values: CDR1 MGHRA, CDR2 YSYEKL. This CDR3 contains 15 residues. The DNA of the CDR3 is TGCGCCAGCAGCCATATAGACAGGGTAGGCCACGAGCAGTACTTC. It encodes CASSHIDRVGHEQYF.

The chain couples TRBV5-1 to TRBJ1-3; tentative D call: TRBD1 (5 bases). CDR1 is SGHRS, CDR2 YFSETQ, per germline. V was trimmed by 1 base and J by 3 bases, leaving 11 bases between them. The CDR3 covers 15 residues. CDR3 DNA: TGCGCCAGCAGCTTGTCCGGGGGAGGTGGAAACACCATATATTTT. This translates into CASSLSGGGGNTIYF.

This chain connects TRBV5-1 to TRBJ2-3, with D perhaps matching TRBD1 (5 bases). CDR3 length: 13 amino acids. The V gene's germline CDR1 is SGHRS and CDR2 YFSETQ. Trimming cost V 6 bases and J 4 bases, with 12 bases left between them. CDR3 bases: TGCGCCAGCAACTTCCAGGGTTCAGATACGCAGTATTTT. It codes for CASNFQGSDTQYF.